What follows is one T cell receptor (beta chain) and its context. As yet, its antigen is unknown. A J-beta primer mix and a sample-barcoded 5' primer were used in a second PCR of roughly 7 to 12 cycles. TCRdb re-derived calls from the 5' RACE reads in MiXCR, one entry per CDR3 protein. The sample has about 1.4 million distinct CDR3 sequences, around 59% seen once. This sample stems from a study of blood T cells in healthy people across ages. Study results and limitations: The diversity estimates, figures obtained from one million T cells, were considered underestimates. As naive T cell percentage varied, TCR beta diversity correlated strongly with it.

J was trimmed by 8 bases and V by 6 bases; bases with no gene match: 7. The V gene's germline CDR1 is SQVTM and CDR2 ANQGSEA. This CDR3 region has 13 residues. J is TRBJ2-1 and V is TRBV29-1; 10 nucleotides match TRBD2. The source of this sequence is a man aged 18 to 30 in good health. Sequences were obtained from blood. This CDR3 reads CSVSSGSMYEQFF. The CDR3 bases are TGCAGCGTGTCTAGCGGGAGTATGTATGAGCAGTTCTTC.